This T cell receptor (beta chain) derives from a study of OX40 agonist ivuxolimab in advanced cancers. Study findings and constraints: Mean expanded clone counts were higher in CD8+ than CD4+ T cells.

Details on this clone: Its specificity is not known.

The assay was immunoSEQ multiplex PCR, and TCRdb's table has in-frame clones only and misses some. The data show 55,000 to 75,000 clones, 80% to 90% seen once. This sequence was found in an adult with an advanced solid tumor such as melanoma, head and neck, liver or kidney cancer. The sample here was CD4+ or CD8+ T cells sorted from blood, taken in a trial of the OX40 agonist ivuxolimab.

DNA for the CDR3: TGTGCCAGCAGCCCGGGCGCTGTAAGACTCCCCACCGGGGAGCTGTTTTTT. Translating gives CASSPGAVRLPTGELFF. The chain recombines TRBV7-2 with TRBJ2-2; D is unclear. Germline-derived CDR1 and CDR2 are SGHTA and FQGNSA. With 5 bases removed from V and 4 bases from J, the gap between germline ends came to 20 bases. This CDR3 has 17 residues.